A single sample is the source of the 13 T cell receptor beta chains below, sequenced in a study of control samples from healthy donors and cancer patients. Libraries were prepared by immunoSEQ multiplex PCR; TCRdb keeps only in-frame clonotypes and omits some of them. The sample yields 150,000 or so clones, around 88% seen once. Material: blood. These receptor sequences come from a woman aged 25 to 39 in good health.

J is TRBJ1-5 and V is TRBV5-4; 11 positions match TRBD1. Germline-derived CDR1 and CDR2 are SGHNT and YYREEE (reference sequence). The CDR3 is 17 residues long. The V and J ends lost 1 base and 4 bases, in that order; junction bases with no gene match: 7. The DNA of the CDR3 is TGTGCCAGCAGCTTGTATTTAGGACAGGGGGCAAATCAGCCCCAGCATTTT. Translation: CASSLYLGQGANQPQHF.

V and J are TRBV27 and TRBJ1-2, with D possibly matching TRBD1 (5 bases). V lost 5 bases to trimming and J lost 11 bases, with 15 bases between them. Germline CDR1 is MNHEY and CDR2 is SMNVEV (reference sequence). CDR3 size: 12 residues. The CDR3: CASSLRKTEYTF. The CDR3 bases are TGTGCCAGCAGTCTACGAAAGACAGAATACACCTTC.

This chain uses TRBV28 with TRBJ2-7; maybe TRBD1 (5 bases). The CDR3 is 12 residues long. CDR1 and CDR2 from the germline V gene are MDHEN and SYDVKM. The CDR3 loop is CVSQPGSYEQYF. The CDR3, as DNA: TGTGTTTCACAGCCAGGGTCGTACGAGCAGTACTTC. Full variable domain (remainder filled in from reference TRBV28 and TRBJ2-7): DVKVTQSSRYLVKRTGEKVFLECVQDMDHENMFWYRQDPGLGLRLIYFSYDVKMKEKGDIPEGYSVSREKKERFSLILESASTNQTSMYLCVSQPGSYEQYFGPGTRLTVT.

V gene TRBV6-5 combines with J gene TRBJ1-2, with 8 bases lining up with TRBD1. The CDR3 length is 13 residues. Germline V gene lookup returns CDR1 MNHEY and CDR2 SVGAGI. J was trimmed by 6 bases and V by 0 bases; bases with no gene match: 0. The CDR3 DNA is TGTGCCAGCAGTTACTCGACAGGGGATGGCTACACCTTC. It codes for CASSYSTGDGYTF.

The chain combines TRBV5-1 with TRBJ2-7; a weak D match, TRBD2 (6 bases). The V and J ends lost 0 bases and 6 bases respectively, with 16 bases between them. Germline values: CDR1 SGHRS, CDR2 YFSETQ. The CDR3 consists of 15 residues. CDR3 nucleotides: TGCGCCAGCAGCTTGGTACCGGGGGTGAGCTTCGAGCAGTACTTC. Translation gives CASSLVPGVSFEQYF.

CDR3 residues: CASSLDGGGSEQYV. CDR3 coding DNA: TGCGCCAGCAGCTTGGACGGCGGCGGATCCGAGCAGTACGTC. This chain uses TRBV5-1 with TRBJ2-7, with no clear D. V was pared by 0 bases and J by 6 bases, with 13 bases between. The V gene's germline CDR1 is SGHRS and CDR2 YFSETQ. The CDR3 is 14 residues long.

The J gene is TRBJ2-7, the V gene TRBV5-5, with D perhaps assigned TRBD1 or TRBD2 (5 bases each). Germline values: CDR1 SGHKS, CDR2 YYEKEE (reference sequence). The V end lost 0 bases, the J end lost 3 bases, and 16 bases lay between the germline ends. The CDR3 consists of 16 residues. The CDR3 reads CASSLGYFGGSYEQYF. CDR3 in DNA: TGTGCCAGCAGCTTGGGATATTTTGGGGGTAGCTACGAGCAGTACTTC.

J is TRBJ2-7 and V is TRBV11-2, with 9 bases aligning to TRBD2. Germline CDR1 and CDR2: SGHAT and FQNNGV. Unmatched junction bases numbered 5, after V lost 5 bases and J lost 3 bases. The CDR3 has 14 amino acids. The CDR3 nucleotides read TGTGCCAGCAGCCCGCGAGCGGGAGGCTACGAGCAGTACTTC. Translated: CASSPRAGGYEQYF.

The rearrangement joins TRBV5-1 to TRBJ1-2; a possible D gene is TRBD1 (5 bases). The CDR3 has 14 amino acids. Trimming stripped 0 bases from V and 4 bases from J, with 10 bases between. The V gene's germline CDR1 is SGHRS and CDR2 YFSETQ. CDR3 protein: CASSLDMTAYGYTF. In nucleotides, the CDR3 is TGCGCCAGCAGCTTGGATATGACAGCCTATGGCTACACCTTC.

In the case of this clone: This sample also contains other DNA sequences that code for the same CDR3. The CDR3 spells CATSDGGTDTQYF. The CDR3 DNA is TGTGCCACCAGTGATGGGGGAACAGATACGCAGTATTTT. This sequence joins TRBV24-1 and TRBJ2-3; the D call may be TRBD1 or TRBD2 (5 bases each). Germline CDR1 and CDR2: KGHDR and SFDVKD. V was shortened by 3 bases and J by 3 bases, with 6 bases between the two germline ends. This CDR3 contains 13 residues.

The chain has TRBV10-3 and TRBJ1-1, with a tentative D call TRBD1 (5 bases). This CDR3 spans 14 amino acids. V lost 1 base and J 5 bases, leaving 11 bases between the germline ends. Germline CDR1 is ENHRY and CDR2 is SYGVKD. In DNA, the CDR3 is TGTGCCATCAGTGAGTTTGGGGGGGGGACTGAAGCTTTCTTT. This gives the protein CAISEFGGGTEAFF.

The chain uses TRBV9 and TRBJ2-7; 7 nucleotides match TRBD2. Trimming cost V 4 bases and J 2 bases; bases outside gene matches: 12. The CDR3 extends over 16 amino acids. Germline V gene sequence: CDR1 SGDLS, CDR2 YYNGEE. This CDR3 reads CASSLRPLAETYEQYF. In DNA, the CDR3 is TGTGCCAGCAGCCTAAGGCCTCTAGCGGAGACCTACGAGCAGTACTTC.

The rearrangement joins TRBV6-1 to TRBJ1-3, with D hard to call. Germline CDR1 and CDR2: MNHNS and SASEGT. V lost 2 bases and J lost 1, with 9 bases in between. CDR3 length: 15 residues. CDR3 region: CASSEPGRSGNTIYF. The CDR3 region has the DNA TGTGCCAGCAGTGAACCCGGCAGGTCTGGAAACACCATATATTTT.